A selection of T cell receptor beta chains follows, all from one sample in a study of shared clonotypes between healthy human individuals. TCRdb keeps only in-frame clones here, not all; method: immunoSEQ multiplex PCR. The data show roughly 1,800,000 clones, with around 96% seen just once and around 1.2% held by the top ten. Material: naive CD8+ T cells sorted from blood. All receptors derive from a man between 18 and 29 years old in good health. CDR3s include the opening cysteine and the closing phenylalanine or tryptophan. The D gene is left open where the match is weak. Only some rows state a clone size, as once, few, many or a class for expanded clones.

-,TRBJ2-7,-,TRBV5-6,TGTGCCAGCAGCACGGGACTTGAGCAGTACTTC,CASSTGLEQYF
-,TRBJ1-5,-,TRBV27,TGTGCCAGCAGTTTAAGAACAGGAGAGCAGCCCCAGCATTTT,CASSLRTGEQPQHF
-,TRBJ2-4,once,TRBV4-1,TGCGCCAGCAGCCAGACAGTGGCCAAAAACATTCAGTACTTC,CASSQTVAKNIQYF
-,TRBJ2-2,-,TRBV4-3,TGCGCCAGCAGCCAAGTATTAGGGGGGGGCCCGACCGGGGAGCTGTTTTTT,CASSQVLGGGPTGELFF
-,TRBJ2-3,-,TRBV7-6,TGTGCCAGCAGCATTAGCGCGACAAGCACAGATACGCAGTATTTT,CASSISATSTDTQYF
TRBD2,TRBJ2-2,-,TRBV27,TGTGCCAGCAGTTTTAGCGGGGGGGCCGCCGGGGAGCTGTTTTTT,CASSFSGGAAGELFF
-,TRBJ1-1,-,TRBV30,TGTGCCTGGTCGGACATCTCGAACACTGAAGCTTTCTTT,CAWSDISNTEAFF
TRBD2,TRBJ2-7,-,TRBV10-3,TGTGCCATCACCAAGGTAGCGGGGGATTCCTACGAGCAGTACTTC,CAITKVAGDSYEQYF
TRBD2,TRBJ2-3,-,TRBV11-2,TGTGCCAGCAGCCGCGTAGCGACTAGCGGGGGTAGCACAGATACGCAGTATTTT,CASSRVATSGGSTDTQYF
-,TRBJ2-7,few,TRBV19,TGTGCCAGTAGTATAGGAGGGGACGAGCAGTACTTC,CASSIGGDEQYF
TRBD2,TRBJ2-3,-,TRBV5-4,TGTGCCAGCAGCCCGGGACTAACAACAGATACGCAGTATTTT,CASSPGLTTDTQYF
TRBD1,TRBJ1-1,-,TRBV10-1,TGCGCCAGCAGTAGACAGGGGAGGATGACGGTGAACACTGAAGCTTTCTTT,CASSRQGRMTVNTEAFF
-,TRBJ1-1,-,TRBV7-9,TGTGCCAGCACCAAGACCCCGAACACTGAAGCTTTCTTT,CASTKTPNTEAFF
-,TRBJ2-3,-,TRBV14,TGTGCCAGCAGCCTCGGGGCTGATACGCAGTATTTT,CASSLGADTQYF
-,TRBJ1-1,few,TRBV7-9,TGTGCCAGTCAGCCCGTGGGATCTCCTGAAGCTTTCTTT,CASQPVGSPEAFF
-,TRBJ1-6,-,TRBV6-5,TGTGCCAGCAGTTATTTGGGTTCACCCCTCCACTTT,CASSYLGSPLHF
TRBD2,TRBJ2-1,-,TRBV9,TGTGCCAGCAGCTCTAGCGGGGGAGGCGAGCAGTTCTTC,CASSSSGGGEQFF
-,TRBJ2-1,-,TRBV30,TGTGCCTGGAGTGTAGGTCTGTTGTCCTCCTACAATGAGCAGTTCTTC,CAWSVGLLSSYNEQFF
TRBD1,TRBJ2-7,-,TRBV28,TGTGCCAGCATCCCCAAATTCGGGACAGGGCAGGTGGTCTACGAGCAGTACTTC,CASIPKFGTGQVVYEQYF
-,TRBJ1-4,-,TRBV27,TGTGCCAGCAGTCCCCAGTGGTTGGTTTCTAATGAAAAACTGTTTTTT,CASSPQWLVSNEKLFF
TRBD1,TRBJ2-7,once,TRBV7-2,TGTGCCAGCAGCTGGAAGTGGGACAGCTACGAGCAGTACTTC,CASSWKWDSYEQYF
TRBD1,TRBJ2-7,-,TRBV25-1,TGTGCCAGCAGTGAGGGGACAGGCGCCTACGAGCAGTACTTC,CASSEGTGAYEQYF
TRBD1,TRBJ1-5,once,TRBV2,TGTGCCAGCAGCCTGGCGGGACAGGGGGCACAGCCCCAGCATTTT,CASSLAGQGAQPQHF
TRBD2,TRBJ2-1,-,TRBV4-1,TGCGCCAGCAGCCCTCGGACTAGATACAATGAGCAGTTCTTC,CASSPRTRYNEQFF